The present TCR beta chain was sequenced within a study of CD8+ T cells in alopecia areata. In the study overall: Oral tofacitinib (5 to 10 mg twice daily) was administered to treated patients. Study-wide results and limits: Scalp sequencing also captures normal skin's resident alphabeta T cells. Many expanded lesional clones persisted in scalp and blood during tofacitinib treatment.

As for this clone: The antigen is unknown. The same CDR3 is also encoded by other DNA sequences in this sample.

Documented treatment: oral pan-JAK inhibitor, 5-10 mg twice daily. V lost 3 bases and J lost 0, with 6 bases in between. Germline V gives CDR1 GTSNPN, CDR2 SVGIG (reference sequence). This CDR3 is built from 12 residues. The authors extracted RNA and reverse transcribed it into cDNA as the sequencing template. Measured with immunoSEQ multiplex PCR; TCRdb has only the in-frame clones, and not every one. The table records some 190,000 clones, more than 55% of them present only once. The TCR sequence derives from a human donor with alopecia areata. Specimen: CD4+ T cells sorted from blood, collected at week 4, from a patient treated with tofacitinib. This chain links TRBV30 with TRBJ2-7; D gene ambiguous. This chain's CDR3 is CAWRGSSYEQYF. The CDR3 DNA reads as TGTGCCTGGAGGGGAAGCTCCTACGAGCAGTACTTC.